These 24 T cell receptor beta chains share one sample of origin, sequenced in a study of T cell repertoires in cytomegalovirus infection. Their antigens are not known. TCRdb re-called the reads through MiXCR, storing one row per CDR3 protein. The table records some 920,000 distinct CDR3 sequences, about a third of them present only once. Sequenced here: cultured CD8+ T cells from PBMCs, sampled from culture after CMV antigen stimulation. The receptor set was obtained from a human donor in good health (CMV status not recorded). Some clones in this sample may be carry-over from other donors' samples.

The sample holds a few counts of this clonotype. V is TRBV7-6 and J is TRBJ2-3, with 10 bases identical to TRBD2. The CDR3 runs 17 residues. The V and J ends lost 2 bases and 1 base, in that order; junction bases with no gene match: 6. Looked up from germline, CDR1 is SGHVS and CDR2 is FNYEAQ. The CDR3 DNA reads as TGTGCCAGCAGCTTAAAAGCGGGGGGGGCCGGCACAGATACGCAGTATTTT. Encoded protein: CASSLKAGGAGTDTQYF.

This clonotype appeared a single time. The chain combines TRBV28 with TRBJ2-1, with a tentative D call TRBD1 (5 bases). The CDR3 has 15 residues. The ends were cut back, 1 base at V and 7 bases at J, with 14 bases in the middle. Germline CDR1 MDHEN, CDR2 SYDVKM. CDR3 sequence (DNA): TGTGCCAGCAGTTTATACTCCGCAGGGCCAAATGAGCAGTTCTTC. Protein product: CASSLYSAGPNEQFF.

This clonotype showed up many times. The chain has TRBV7-9 and TRBJ2-6; D is perhaps TRBD1 or TRBD2 (5 bases each). The ends were cut back, 5 bases at V and 4 bases at J, with 15 bases in the middle. CDR1 SEHNR and CDR2 FQNEAQ come from the germline V gene (reference sequence). The CDR3 runs 16 residues. The CDR3 protein is CASSNFGAKGANVLTF. CDR3 DNA: TGTGCCAGCAGCAATTTCGGGGCGAAGGGGGCCAACGTCCTGACTTTC.

This clonotype has ten or more counts. The J gene is TRBJ1-5, the V gene TRBV7-8, with a weak D call TRBD1 (5 bases). Trimming removed 4 bases at V and 3 bases at J, with 13 bases between. The germline V gene encodes CDR1 SGHVS and CDR2 FQNEAQ. CDR3 length: 15 residues. The CDR3 sequence: CASSSKGPNNQPQHF. The CDR3 DNA reads as TGTGCCAGCAGCTCCAAGGGGCCTAACAATCAGCCCCAGCATTTT.

CDR3 in DNA: TGTGCCAGCAGCTTAGGGACTAGGGAACTGTTTTTT. This gives the protein CASSLGTRELFF. This sequence joins TRBV7-4 and TRBJ1-4; D gene unclear. CDR1 and CDR2 (germline): SGHVT, SQSDAQ. CDR3 length: 12 residues. The V end was cut by 1 base, the J end by 12 bases, with 9 bases between.

This clonotype was detected only once. V usage is TRBV9 and J usage is TRBJ2-7; TRBD1 agrees at 7 bases. Trimming removed 3 bases from V and 5 bases from J; junction bases left unmatched: 14. There are 16 residues in the CDR3. CDR1 is SGDLS, CDR2 YYNGEE, per germline. As DNA, the CDR3 is TGTGCCAGCAGCGAACAGGGGACCCATTATTGGGACGAGCAGTACGTC. As protein: CASSEQGTHYWDEQYV.

This chain uses TRBV19 with TRBJ1-2; TRBD1 agrees at 7 bases. Per germline, CDR1 LNHDA and CDR2 SQIVND (reference sequence). V lost 10 bases, J lost 5 bases, and 7 bases stayed unmatched. This CDR3 is built from 12 residues. The DNA for the CDR3 is TGTGCCACGGGGACAGTTGATTATGGCTACACCTTC. This sequence encodes CATGTVDYGYTF.

The rearrangement uses TRBV28 and TRBJ2-6, with 7 positions matching TRBD1. Germline CDR1 MDHEN, CDR2 SYDVKM. CDR3 size: 15 residues. V lost 6 bases and J lost 8; bases outside the gene matches: 10. The CDR3 nucleotides read TGTGCCAGCAGCGCAGGGGACAGAGGGACCAACGTCCTGACTTTC. Encoded protein: CASSAGDRGTNVLTF.

The rearrangement uses TRBV7-9 and TRBJ2-1; TRBD2 matches at 13 bases. Germline assignment: CDR1 SEHNR and CDR2 FQNEAQ (reference sequence). The CDR3 runs to 19 residues. The trim removed 1 base at V and 10 bases at J, leaving 16 bases unmatched. The CDR3 reads CASSLEPGLAGALQWEQFF. The CDR3 coding sequence is TGTGCCAGCAGCTTAGAGCCCGGACTAGCGGGGGCACTACAATGGGAGCAGTTCTTC. The full variable domain, with the rest looked up from reference TRBV7-9 and TRBJ2-1, is DTGVSQNPRHKITKRGQNVTFRCDPISEHNRLYWYRQTLGQGPEFLTYFQNEAQLEKSRLLSDRFSAERPKGSFSTLEIQRTEQGDSAMYLCASSLEPGLAGALQWEQFFGPGTRLTVL.

The J gene is TRBJ2-7, the V gene TRBV6-1, with 7 positions matching TRBD1. V was pared by 5 bases and J by 7 bases, with 5 bases of the junction left unmatched. The germline CDR1 and CDR2 sequences are MNHNS and SASEGT. CDR3 length: 12 residues. This chain's CDR3 is CASSLRQGEQYV. As DNA, the CDR3 is TGTGCCAGCAGTCTTCGACAGGGAGAGCAGTACGTC.

In its sample, this clonotype was seen a few times. The chain couples TRBV7-6 to TRBJ2-2; D remains unclear. The CDR3 spans 18 residues. Germline V gives CDR1 SGHVS, CDR2 FNYEAQ. Trimming stripped 5 bases from V and 0 bases from J, with 19 bases between. The CDR3, as DNA: TGTGCCAGCAGCACCCGACCGGGCTATACCCCGAACACCGGGGAGCTGTTTTTT. It is translated as CASSTRPGYTPNTGELFF.

The V gene is TRBV19, the J gene TRBJ2-7; D may correspond to TRBD1 or TRBD2 (5 bases each). CDR3 length: 15 residues. The germline V and J ends were trimmed by 3 bases and 0 bases, with 12 bases remaining between them. Germline values: CDR1 LNHDA, CDR2 SQIVND (reference sequence). CDR3 sequence reads: CASSMGVDGSYEQYF. The CDR3 DNA sequence: TGTGCCAGTAGTATGGGGGTTGACGGCTCCTACGAGCAGTACTTC.

This clonotype was observed once. The chain combines TRBV10-1 with TRBJ1-1; D is ambiguous. There are 17 residues in the CDR3. Trimming removed 2 bases at V and 1 base at J, with 17 bases between. Germline lookup yields CDR1 WNHNN and CDR2 SYGVQD (reference sequence). CDR3 in DNA: TGCGCCAGCAGTGAGCAACCTTTTTCTGGGCCGAACACTGAAGCTTTCTTT. This sequence encodes CASSEQPFSGPNTEAFF.

The CDR3 region has the DNA TGTGCCAGCAGCTACCGGGACAGGGGAGGCGAGCAGTACTTC. Its translation is CASSYRDRGGEQYF. The rearrangement uses TRBV7-6 and TRBJ2-7; 10 bases agree with TRBD1. V was pared by 4 bases and J by 6 bases, with 6 bases of the junction left unmatched. The germline gives CDR1 SGHVS, CDR2 FNYEAQ. This CDR3 has 14 residues. Full variable domain (outside the CDR3, taken from reference TRBV7-6 and TRBJ2-7): GAGVSQSPRYKVTKRGQDVALRCDPISGHVSLYWYRQALGQGPEFLTYFNYEAQQDKSGLPNDRFSAERPEGSISTLTIQRTEQRDSAMYRCASSYRDRGGEQYFGPGTRLTVT.

In its sample, this clonotype was seen a few times. This chain links TRBV10-2 with TRBJ2-7; 8 bases align to TRBD2. The CDR3 loop spans 15 amino acids. V was clipped by 3 bases and J by 3 bases; unmatched bases: 7. Germline V lookup: CDR1 WSHSY, CDR2 SAAADI. The CDR3 region is CASSDRAGVIYEQYF. The CDR3 DNA follows: TGCGCCAGCAGTGACCGAGCGGGGGTGATCTACGAGCAGTACTTC.

This clonotype has a count of ten or more. The rearrangement links TRBV6-1 to TRBJ2-7; the D is unclear. The CDR3 consists of 15 residues. Trimming took off 6 bases at V and 4 bases at J, with 19 bases between the two ends. Looked up from germline, CDR1 is MNHNS and CDR2 is SASEGT. This chain's CDR3 is CASSPGPYSIYEQYV. For the CDR3, the DNA is TGTGCCAGCAGCCCAGGACCTTATTCCATTTACGAGCAGTACGTC.

A remark on this clonotype: No conserved phenylalanine or tryptophan ends this CDR3, so it is likely a read error. CDR3 sequence (DNA): TGTGCCAGCAGCACCGAGGGGACCCGGGGCACCGGGGAGCTGTTTTAT. Protein: CASSTEGTRGTGELFY. The rearrangement joins TRBV7-9 to TRBJ2-2; D might be TRBD1 or TRBD2, each matching 5 bases. The CDR3 is 16 amino acids. V shed 5 bases and J shed 4 bases, with 17 bases lying between them. Germline CDR1 reads SEHNR; CDR2 reads FQNEAQ (reference sequence).

The rearrangement uses TRBV6-1 and TRBJ2-2, with D possibly called TRBD1 or TRBD2 (5 bases each). The CDR3 length is 15 residues. Germline V lookup: CDR1 MNHNS, CDR2 SASEGT. V gave up 5 bases and J gave up 9 bases, with 19 bases separating them. The CDR3 spells CASSRGHRGARELFF. The CDR3 coding sequence is TGTGCCAGCAGTCGCGGACACCGGGGAGCCAGGGAGCTGTTTTTT.

The table lists this clonotype with a few counts. This chain uses TRBV6-6 with TRBJ2-1, with TRBD2 identical over 7 bases. Germline CDR1 is MNHNY and CDR2 is SVGAGI (reference sequence). The CDR3 contains 16 residues. J gave up 3 bases and V 3 bases, and 8 bases lay outside the gene matches. CDR3 region: CASSYTAGVRYNEQFF. CDR3 in DNA: TGTGCCAGCAGTTATACGGCGGGGGTACGCTACAATGAGCAGTTCTTC.

This sequence joins TRBV6-2 or TRBV6-3 and TRBJ2-7; TRBD1 is a possible D gene (6 bases). The CDR3 has 14 amino acids. V lost 2 bases and J 3 bases, leaving 11 bases between the germline ends. Germline V gives CDR1 MNHEY, CDR2 SVGEGT. The CDR3 nucleotides are TGTGCCAGCAGTTACGGGCAGGGGTACTACGAGCAGTACGTC. Translating it yields CASSYGQGYYEQYV.

The chain employs TRBV19 and TRBJ2-1; TRBD2 aligns across 15 bases. CDR1 is LNHDA, CDR2 SQIVND, per germline (reference sequence). The V gene end was trimmed by 5 bases and the J gene end by 10 bases; junction bases not matched to a gene: 6. This CDR3 spans 15 amino acids. For the CDR3, the DNA is TGTGCCAGTAGTGCCGGGACTAGCGGGGGGTGGGAGCAGTTCTTC. This codes for CASSAGTSGGWEQFF. The variable domain in full, with the rest retrieved from reference TRBV19 and TRBJ2-1, is DGGITQSPKYLFRKEGQNVTLSCEQNLNHDAMYWYRQDPGQGLRLIYYSQIVNDFQKGDIAEGYSVSREKKESFPLTVTSAQKNPTAFYLCASSAGTSGGWEQFFGPGTRLTVL.

For this clonotype: Germline is not matched at one junction end, which may reflect a read error. The chain uses TRBV7-2 and TRBJ1-2; D unclear. The germline V gene has CDR1 SGHTA and CDR2 FQGNSA. The CDR3 spans 14 residues. The CDR3 protein is CASSLVSPNYSYTF. DNA of the CDR3: TGTGCCAGCAGCTTAGTCTCACCTAACTATAGCTACACCTTC.

The genes are TRBV6-1 and TRBJ1-2; TRBD1 is a possible D gene (6 bases). This CDR3 has 14 amino acids. Germline V gene lookup returns CDR1 MNHNS and CDR2 SASEGT. Trimming shortened V by 6 bases and J by 6 bases, and 17 bases separated the two germline ends. The CDR3 nucleotides read TGTGCCAGCAGACCGACCGGGACACCGGATGGCTACACCTTC. Its translation is CASRPTGTPDGYTF.

With respect to this clonotype: This clone may be a read error of a much larger clone one base away. The V and J genes are TRBV12-3 or TRBV12-4 and TRBJ1-1; no reliable D call. Trimming took 9 bases from V and 0 from J, leaving 2 bases between them. The CDR3 spans 10 residues. This chain's CDR3 is CASLNTEAFF. The CDR3 coding sequence is TGTGCCAGTCTGAACACTGAAGCTTTCTTT.